Following are 3 T cell receptor beta chains from one sample sequenced in a study of control samples from healthy donors and cancer patients. Data came from immunoSEQ multiplex PCR; TCRdb stores just in-frame clones and leaves some out. Among around 29,000 clones listed, 79% were seen once. Sequenced material: PBMCs. Receptor source: a man in his sixties with head and neck cancer.

This chain connects TRBV7-9 to TRBJ2-2; D ambiguous. Germline V gene data show CDR1 as SEHNR and CDR2 as FQNEAQ (reference sequence). The CDR3 is 14 residues long. V was trimmed by 1 base and J by 2 bases, leaving 5 bases between them. This CDR3 reads CASSLVGNTGELFF. The CDR3, as DNA: TGTGCCAGCAGCTTAGTTGGAAACACCGGGGAGCTGTTTTTT.

The rearrangement links TRBV2 to TRBJ2-2; 8 positions match TRBD1. The CDR3 consists of 15 residues. After removal of 7 bases from V and 4 bases from J, the junction contained 8 bases not matched to a gene. Germline-derived CDR1 and CDR2 are SNHLY and FYNNEI. CDR3: CASMGQGAGTGELFF. The CDR3 bases are TGTGCCAGCATGGGGCAGGGGGCCGGCACCGGGGAGCTGTTTTTT. Combining the CDR3 with reference TRBV2 and TRBJ2-2 gives the whole variable domain EPEVTQTPSHQVTQMGQEVILRCVPISNHLYFYWYRQILGQKVEFLVSFYNNEISEKSEIFDDQFSVERPDGSNFTLKIRSTKLEDSAMYFCASMGQGAGTGELFFGEGSRLTVL.

The V call is TRBV9, the J call TRBJ2-1, with D maybe TRBD1 (6 bases). CDR1 and CDR2 from the germline V gene are SGDLS and YYNGEE. There are 16 residues in the CDR3. V lost 4 bases and J lost 5, with 19 bases in between. The CDR3 is CASSRGGSSGHNEQFF. CDR3 sequence (DNA): TGTGCCAGCAGCCGAGGGGGAAGCTCTGGGCACAATGAGCAGTTCTTC.